The 11 T cell receptor beta chains listed next were all sequenced from one sample in a study of cytomegalovirus exposure and HLA in healthy donors. Researchers ran the PCR with 60 Vbeta and 13 Jbeta primers. Profiling relied on immunoSEQ multiplex PCR, and the TCRdb table lists in-frame clones only, not all of them. This sample has roughly 54,000 clones, with approximately 82% found just once. The specimen was PBMCs. The receptor source for this set is a man aged 50-60 years in good health and CMV-seronegative.

In this sample, this clone turned up a few times. The V and J genes are TRBV5-4 and TRBJ1-1; D is possibly TRBD1 (5 bases). Deletions cut 0 bases from V and 3 bases from J, with 15 bases between. Germline values: CDR1 SGHNT, CDR2 YYREEE (reference sequence). This CDR3 is built from 16 residues. In nucleotides, the CDR3 is TGTGCCAGCAGCTTGGGAGTAAGATCGGGGGACACTGAAGCTTTCTTT. Amino acids: CASSLGVRSGDTEAFF.

This chain links TRBV6-7 with TRBJ2-1; TRBD2 matches 13 bases. TRBV6-7 is identified as an open reading frame with a role that is uncertain. The CDR3 has 16 amino acids. After removal of 4 bases from V and 3 bases from J, the junction contained 3 bases not matched to a gene. CDR3 loop: CASSSRTSGSYNEQFF. The CDR3 DNA is TGTGCCAGCAGTTCCCGGACTAGCGGGAGCTACAATGAGCAGTTCTTC.

This clone was counted a few times. The chain uses TRBV27 and TRBJ2-5, with a possible D match to TRBD2 (6 bases). Trimming stripped 6 bases from V and 4 bases from J, with 12 bases between. Looked up from germline, CDR1 is MNHEY and CDR2 is SMNVEV (reference sequence). This CDR3 comprises 13 residues. Here the CDR3 reads CASSPQGGETQYF. The CDR3, as DNA: TGTGCCAGCAGCCCCCAGGGAGGAGAGACCCAGTACTTC.

The rearrangement links TRBV11-2 to TRBJ1-6; 7 bases fit TRBD1. V shed 1 base, J shed 4 bases, and the junction held 4 bases outside the gene matches. The CDR3 is 16 residues long. The germline CDR1 and CDR2 sequences are SGHAT and FQNNGV. The CDR3, as DNA: TGTGCCAGCAGCTTAGCCCCGGGACAGTATAATTCACCCCTCCACTTT. This encodes CASSLAPGQYNSPLHF.

The chain recombines TRBV23-1 with TRBJ2-7; 9 nucleotides line up with TRBD1. TRBV23-1 falls under the ORF class, with uncertain function. CDR3 length equals 17 residues. V dropped 0 bases and J dropped 3; count of bases not matched to a gene: 9. CDR3 region: CASSQSWDRVFFYEQYF. The CDR3 DNA follows: TGCGCCAGCAGTCAATCTTGGGACAGGGTGTTTTTCTACGAGCAGTACTTC.

V gene TRBV9 combines with J gene TRBJ2-1; 11 bases are a match to TRBD2. V lost 0 bases, J lost 9 bases, and 5 bases stayed unmatched. The germline gives CDR1 SGDLS, CDR2 YYNGEE. The CDR3 has 15 residues. CDR3 sequence reads: CASSVGPSGGFEQFF. CDR3 sequence (DNA): TGTGCCAGCAGCGTAGGTCCTAGCGGGGGGTTTGAGCAGTTCTTC.

This clone came up a few times. This CDR3 is CASSILNPLGPISYNEQFF. The CDR3 nucleotides read TGTGCCAGCAGTATACTCAACCCGCTGGGGCCCATATCCTACAATGAGCAGTTCTTC. The chain is built from TRBV28 and TRBJ2-1; a weak D match, TRBD1 (5 bases). Per germline, CDR1 MDHEN and CDR2 SYDVKM. Trimming took 5 bases from V and 1 from J, leaving 24 bases between them. The CDR3 runs to 19 residues.

In DNA form, the CDR3 reads TGCGCCAGCAGCACGACAGGGAGCTCCTACGAGCAGTACTTC. Protein sequence: CASSTTGSSYEQYF. This chain joins TRBV5-1 and TRBJ2-7; 7 nucleotides match TRBD1. This CDR3 region has 14 residues. The ends lost 4 bases at V and 0 bases at J; junction bases unmatched: 4. Per germline, CDR1 SGHRS and CDR2 YFSETQ.

This clone was seen just once. The rearrangement joins TRBV6-6 to TRBJ2-7, with D tentatively TRBD1 (7 bases). V gave up 2 bases and J gave up 3 bases, with 17 bases separating them. CDR3 size: 16 residues. CDR1 MNHNY and CDR2 SVGAGI come from the germline V gene (reference sequence). The CDR3 region is CASSYGLWDSLYEQYF. CDR3 in DNA: TGTGCCAGCAGTTACGGACTATGGGACAGCCTCTACGAGCAGTACTTC.

The V and J genes are TRBV19 and TRBJ2-1; 7 bases align to TRBD2. J gave up 0 bases and V 4 bases, and 0 bases lay outside the gene matches. The CDR3 spans 14 residues. The germline V gene encodes CDR1 LNHDA and CDR2 SQIVND (reference sequence). CDR3 sequence reads: CASSSGGSYNEQFF. Here the CDR3 DNA reads TGTGCCAGTAGTAGCGGGGGCTCCTACAATGAGCAGTTCTTC.

The chain couples TRBV18 to TRBJ2-7; D is undetermined. Looked up from germline, CDR1 is KGHSH and CDR2 is LQKENI. The CDR3 covers 13 residues. The V and J ends lost 3 bases and 4 bases respectively, with 10 bases between them. The CDR3 DNA reads as TGTGCCAGCTCACCGTACTCTCTTTACGAGCAGTACTTC. Protein sequence: CASSPYSLYEQYF.